The clone carrying this T cell receptor beta chain was recorded a few times. The trim removed 1 base at V and 5 bases at J, leaving 8 bases unmatched. The CDR3 runs to 15 residues. Germline values: CDR1 GTSNPN, CDR2 SVGIG (reference sequence). Next came a second PCR, run for 7 to 11 cycles, which used a sample-barcoded 5' primer along with a J-beta primer mix. Unique molecular identifiers of 12 random nucleotides labeled each cDNA. MiXCR, applied by TCRdb to the 5' RACE reads, yields one record per CDR3 protein. This table has fewer than 950,000 distinct CDR3 sequences, about 53% appearing once. The data derive from a study of blood T cells in healthy people across ages.

The specimen sequenced was blood. This chain connects TRBV30 to TRBJ2-5; 9 nucleotides align to TRBD2. The receptor was isolated from an elderly man in good health. As DNA, the CDR3 is TGTGCCTGGAGTGAGTTAGCGGGAGTAGTGGAGACCCAGTACTTC. Its protein is CAWSELAGVVETQYF. Looking up the rest from reference TRBV30 and TRBJ2-5 gives the full variable domain: SQTIHQWPATLVQPVGSPLSLECTVEGTSNPNLYWYRQAAGRGLQLLFYSVGIGQISSEVPQNLSASRPQDRQFILSSKKLLLSDSGFYLCAWSELAGVVETQYFGPGTRLLVL.